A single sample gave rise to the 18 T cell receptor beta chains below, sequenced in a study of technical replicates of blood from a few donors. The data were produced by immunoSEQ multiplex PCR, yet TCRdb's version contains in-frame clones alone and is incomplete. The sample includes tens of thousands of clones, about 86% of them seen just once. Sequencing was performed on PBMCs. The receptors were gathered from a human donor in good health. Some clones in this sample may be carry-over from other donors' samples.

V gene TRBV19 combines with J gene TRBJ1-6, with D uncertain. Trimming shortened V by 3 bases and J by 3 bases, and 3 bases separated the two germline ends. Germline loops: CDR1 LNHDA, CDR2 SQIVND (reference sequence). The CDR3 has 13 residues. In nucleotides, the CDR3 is TGTGCCAGTAGTATCAACTATAATTCACCCCTCCACTTT. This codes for CASSINYNSPLHF.

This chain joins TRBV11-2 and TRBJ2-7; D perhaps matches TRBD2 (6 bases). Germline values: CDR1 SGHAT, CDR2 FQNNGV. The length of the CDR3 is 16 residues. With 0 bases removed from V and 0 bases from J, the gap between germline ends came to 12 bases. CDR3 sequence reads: CASSLDGGTASYEQYF. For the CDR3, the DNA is TGTGCCAGCAGCTTAGATGGAGGGACGGCCTCCTACGAGCAGTACTTC. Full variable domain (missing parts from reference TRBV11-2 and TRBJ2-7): EAGVAQSPRYKIIEKRQSVAFWCNPISGHATLYWYQQILGQGPKLLIQFQNNGVVDDSQLPKDRFSAERLKGVDSTLKIQPAKLEDSAVYLCASSLDGGTASYEQYFGPGTRLTVT.

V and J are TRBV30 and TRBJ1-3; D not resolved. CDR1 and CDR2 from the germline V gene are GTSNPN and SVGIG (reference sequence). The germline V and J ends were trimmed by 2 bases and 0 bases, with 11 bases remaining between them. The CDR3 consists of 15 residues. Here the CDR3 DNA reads TGTGCCTGGAGTCGGCCGCGGAGCTCTGGAAACACCATATATTTT. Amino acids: CAWSRPRSSGNTIYF.

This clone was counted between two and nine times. CDR3 residues: CASSRSSGGLYEQYF. The CDR3 DNA reads as TGTGCCAGCAGCAGATCTAGCGGGGGCCTCTACGAGCAGTACTTC. The chain recombines TRBV6-5 with TRBJ2-7; 10 nucleotides align to TRBD2. CDR3 length: 15 residues. Losses at the gene ends were 6 bases for V and 3 bases for J; bases not matched to a gene: 8. Germline V gene lookup returns CDR1 MNHEY and CDR2 SVGAGI.

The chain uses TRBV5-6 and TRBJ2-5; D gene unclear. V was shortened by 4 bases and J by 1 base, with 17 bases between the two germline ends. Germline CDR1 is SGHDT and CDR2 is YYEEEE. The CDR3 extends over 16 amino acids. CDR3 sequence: CASSPVGAVPQETQYF. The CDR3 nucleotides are TGTGCCAGCAGCCCGGTTGGAGCAGTCCCCCAAGAGACCCAGTACTTC.

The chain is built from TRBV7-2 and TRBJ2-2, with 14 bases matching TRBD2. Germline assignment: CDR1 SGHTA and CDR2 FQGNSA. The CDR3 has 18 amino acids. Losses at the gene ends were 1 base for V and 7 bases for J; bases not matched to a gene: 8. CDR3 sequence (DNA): TGTGCCAGCAGCTTAGGGACTAGCGGGAGGAGGCTCGGCGGGGAGCTGTTTTTT. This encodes CASSLGTSGRRLGGELFF.

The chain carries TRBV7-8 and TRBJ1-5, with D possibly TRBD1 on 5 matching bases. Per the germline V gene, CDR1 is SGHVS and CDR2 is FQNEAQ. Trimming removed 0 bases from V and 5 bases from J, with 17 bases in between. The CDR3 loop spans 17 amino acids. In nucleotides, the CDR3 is TGTGCCAGCAGCTTAGCCGTTGGGAGGGGTCGGGATCAGCCCCAGCATTTT. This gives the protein CASSLAVGRGRDQPQHF.

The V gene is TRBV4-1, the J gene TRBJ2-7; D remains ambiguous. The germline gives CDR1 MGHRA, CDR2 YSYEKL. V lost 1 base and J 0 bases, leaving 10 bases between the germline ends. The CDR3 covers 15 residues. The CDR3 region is CASSQGRSSSYEQYF. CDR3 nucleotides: TGCGCCAGCAGCCAAGGTCGGTCTAGCTCCTACGAGCAGTACTTC.

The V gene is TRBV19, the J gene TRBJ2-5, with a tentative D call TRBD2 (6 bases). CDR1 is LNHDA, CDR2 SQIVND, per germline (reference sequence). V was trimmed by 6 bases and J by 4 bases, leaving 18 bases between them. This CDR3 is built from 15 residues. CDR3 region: CASSTPRELGETQYF. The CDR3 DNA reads TGTGCCAGTAGCACCCCTCGGGAGTTGGGAGAGACCCAGTACTTC.

The CDR3 loop is CASSADRALGEKLFF. The CDR3, as DNA: TGTGCCAGCAGCGCCGACAGGGCCCTGGGAGAAAAACTGTTTTTT. The rearrangement joins TRBV11-2 to TRBJ1-4, with 7 bases fitting TRBD1. CDR3 length: 15 amino acids. The J segment lost 8 bases and the V segment lost 5 bases, leaving 11 bases of the junction unmatched. Germline V lookup: CDR1 SGHAT, CDR2 FQNNGV. Using reference TRBV11-2 and TRBJ1-4 for the parts outside the CDR3, the full variable domain is EAGVAQSPRYKIIEKRQSVAFWCNPISGHATLYWYQQILGQGPKLLIQFQNNGVVDDSQLPKDRFSAERLKGVDSTLKIQPAKLEDSAVYLCASSADRALGEKLFFGSGTQLSVL.

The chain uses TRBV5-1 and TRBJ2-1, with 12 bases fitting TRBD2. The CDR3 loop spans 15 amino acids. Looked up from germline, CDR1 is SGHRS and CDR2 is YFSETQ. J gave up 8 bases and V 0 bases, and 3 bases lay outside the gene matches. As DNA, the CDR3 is TGCGCCAGCAGCTTGGCTAGCGGGGGGGCCGATGAGCAGTTCTTC. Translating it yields CASSLASGGADEQFF.

In DNA, the CDR3 is TGTGCCACCGGGGTAAGGAATCAGCCCCAGCATTTT. Its protein is CATGVRNQPQHF. V gene TRBV6-5 combines with J gene TRBJ1-5; D is undetermined. Per germline, CDR1 MNHEY and CDR2 SVGAGI. This CDR3 has 12 residues. Trimming stripped 10 bases from V and 4 bases from J, with 11 bases between.

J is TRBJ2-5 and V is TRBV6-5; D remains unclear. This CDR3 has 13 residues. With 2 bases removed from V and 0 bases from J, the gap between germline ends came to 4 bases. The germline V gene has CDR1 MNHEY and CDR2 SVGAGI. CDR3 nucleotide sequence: TGTGCCAGCAGTTACACAGACCAAGAGACCCAGTACTTC. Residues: CASSYTDQETQYF.

DNA of the CDR3: TGTGCCAGCATAGACAGAGGCTATGAGCAGTTCTTC. Its translation is CASIDRGYEQFF. This sequence joins TRBV27 and TRBJ2-1; D might be TRBD1 (5 bases). Between the trimmed V and J ends, which lost 7 bases and 8 bases, there was a span of 12 bases. The CDR3 sequence is 12 residues long. Germline values: CDR1 MNHEY, CDR2 SMNVEV (reference sequence).

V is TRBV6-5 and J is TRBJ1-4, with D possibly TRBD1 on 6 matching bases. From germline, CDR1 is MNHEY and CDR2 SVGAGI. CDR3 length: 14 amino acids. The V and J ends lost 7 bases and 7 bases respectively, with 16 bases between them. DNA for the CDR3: TGTGCCAGCAAGTACAGGGTTTCGGTTGAAAAACTGTTTTTT. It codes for CASKYRVSVEKLFF.

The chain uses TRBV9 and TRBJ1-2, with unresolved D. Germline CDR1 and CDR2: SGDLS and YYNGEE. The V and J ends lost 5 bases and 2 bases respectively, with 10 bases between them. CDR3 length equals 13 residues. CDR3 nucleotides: TGTGCCAGCAGGGGAGATCACAACTATGGCTACACCTTC. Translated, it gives CASRGDHNYGYTF.

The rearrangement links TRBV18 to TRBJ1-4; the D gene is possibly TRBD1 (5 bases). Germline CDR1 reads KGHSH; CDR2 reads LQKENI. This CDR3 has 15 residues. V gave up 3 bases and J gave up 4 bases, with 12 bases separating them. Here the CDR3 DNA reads TGTGCCAGCTCACCGGAGACCGGGGGTAATGAAAAACTGTTTTTT. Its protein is CASSPETGGNEKLFF.

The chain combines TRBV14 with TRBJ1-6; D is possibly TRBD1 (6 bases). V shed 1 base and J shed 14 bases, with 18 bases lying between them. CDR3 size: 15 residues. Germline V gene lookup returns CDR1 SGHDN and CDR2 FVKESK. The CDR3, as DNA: TGTGCCAGCAGCCAAGGTGGACAGACCCGTTTCACCCTCCACTTT. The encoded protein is CASSQGGQTRFTLHF.